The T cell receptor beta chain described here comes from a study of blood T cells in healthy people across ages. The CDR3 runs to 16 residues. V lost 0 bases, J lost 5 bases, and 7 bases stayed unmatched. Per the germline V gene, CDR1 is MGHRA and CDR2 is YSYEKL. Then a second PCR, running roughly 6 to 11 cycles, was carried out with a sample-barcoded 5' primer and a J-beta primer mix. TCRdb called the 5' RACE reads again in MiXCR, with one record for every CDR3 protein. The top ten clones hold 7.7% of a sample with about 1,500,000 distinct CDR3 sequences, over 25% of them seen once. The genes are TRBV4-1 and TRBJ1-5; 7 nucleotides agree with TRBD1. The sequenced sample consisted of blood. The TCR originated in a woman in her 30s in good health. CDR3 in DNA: TGCGCCAGCAGCCAAGATGGAGGGGGCGCGTATCAGCCCCAGCATTTT. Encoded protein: CASSQDGGGAYQPQHF.